The 20 T cell receptor beta chains listed next were all sequenced from one sample in a study of regulatory T cells in long-lasting Graves disease. Time point given: newly diagnosed GD, antithyroid drugs for less than 3 months. PBMCs were the source of the RNA used for TCR sequencing. Libraries of TCR beta came from iRepertoire HTBI primers plus Arm-PCR of CDR3 regions. From the multiplex PCR reads, TCRdb called clonotypes with MiXCR, one entry per CDR3 protein. The table lists around 450,000 distinct CDR3 sequences, over 12% of them singletons, with about 7.8% in the top ten. This sample also belongs to another study, concerning T cells in Graves' hyperthyroidism and ophthalmopathy.

The sample was peripheral blood mononuclear cells (PBMCs), taken at new diagnosis, from a patient treated with antithyroid drugs. These receptors originate from a middle-aged woman with Graves disease.

The V gene is TRBV12-3 or TRBV12-4, the J gene TRBJ2-7; D is undetermined. V was pared by 6 bases and J by 0 bases, with 15 bases between. The CDR3 is 15 amino acids. The CDR3 reads CASSPGPRSSYEQYF. For the CDR3, the DNA is TGTGCCAGCAGCCCCGGTCCAAGGAGCTCCTACGAGCAGTACTTC.

This clonotype was seen many times. The chain is built from TRBV2 and TRBJ2-5; maybe TRBD2 (5 bases). Per the germline V gene, CDR1 is SNHLY and CDR2 is FYNNEI. The ends were cut back, 6 bases at V and 4 bases at J, with 12 bases in the middle. The CDR3 spans 13 residues. The CDR3 DNA reads as TGTGCCAGCAGCGGGGAGAAAGGAGAGACCCAGTACTTC. Its translation: CASSGEKGETQYF.

This clonotype was recorded at least ten times. J is TRBJ2-5 and V is TRBV12-5; D unclear. V lost 5 bases and J 5 bases, leaving 6 bases between the germline ends. Germline loops: CDR1 LGHNT, CDR2 FRNRAP. This CDR3 comprises 11 residues. CDR3 residues: CASGPEETQYF. The CDR3 coding sequence is TGTGCTAGTGGTCCGGAGGAGACCCAGTACTTC.

The chain has TRBV6-1 and TRBJ2-3; 9 bases are a match to TRBD1. The CDR3 is 14 residues long. CDR1 and CDR2 from the germline V gene are MNHNS and SASEGT. The V segment lost 5 bases and the J segment 4 bases; nucleotides outside the gene matches: 4. The CDR3 nucleotides read TGTGCCAGCAGTAACGGACAGGGGTCAGATACGCAGTATTTT. This translates into CASSNGQGSDTQYF.

The table lists this clonotype with many counts. The chain links TRBV5-1 to TRBJ1-2, with 7 bases lining up with TRBD1. Germline CDR1 SGHRS, CDR2 YFSETQ. After removal of 5 bases from V and 5 bases from J, the junction contained 12 bases not matched to a gene. This CDR3 has 15 amino acids. The CDR3 loop reads CASSWPAGGSYGYTF. The CDR3 DNA reads TGCGCCAGCAGTTGGCCGGCAGGGGGGTCGTATGGCTACACCTTC.

This clonotype was seen repeatedly, ten times or more. The rearrangement links TRBV24-1 to TRBJ2-3; D is uncertain. The V end was cut by 5 bases, the J end by 4 bases, with 9 bases between. Germline CDR1 and CDR2: KGHDR and SFDVKD. This CDR3 region has 13 residues. This CDR3 is CATSVGGSDTQYF. The CDR3 nucleotides read TGTGCCACCAGTGTGGGTGGATCAGATACGCAGTATTTT.

The rearrangement links TRBV20-1 to TRBJ1-1; D unresolved. Germline CDR1 is DFQATT and CDR2 is SNEGSKA (reference sequence). V was cut by 1 base and J by 3 bases, with 9 bases left in between. CDR3 size: 13 residues. CDR3 loop: CSARVADHTEAFF. For the CDR3, the DNA is TGCAGTGCTAGAGTGGCAGACCACACTGAAGCTTTCTTT.

This clonotype was recorded at least ten times. The chain recombines TRBV28 with TRBJ2-5, with D possibly called TRBD1 or TRBD2 (5 bases each). The CDR3 totals 15 residues. Deletions cut 6 bases from V and 5 bases from J, with 19 bases between. Germline V gives CDR1 MDHEN, CDR2 SYDVKM. The CDR3 here is CASSPLGAPSETQYF. The CDR3 DNA follows: TGTGCCAGCAGCCCACTAGGGGCGCCTTCGGAGACCCAGTACTTC.

This clonotype turned up a few times. This rearrangement joins TRBV2 to TRBJ2-2; TRBD1 is a possible D gene (5 bases). Trimming stripped 3 bases from V and 5 bases from J, with 13 bases between. CDR1 is SNHLY, CDR2 FYNNEI, per germline. This CDR3 spans 15 amino acids. CDR3 nucleotides: TGTGCCAGCAGTGATTGGCAGGGCTTAACCGGGGAGCTGTTTTTT. This encodes CASSDWQGLTGELFF.

The genes are TRBV19 and TRBJ1-5; no clear D gene. CDR1 is LNHDA, CDR2 SQIVND, per germline (reference sequence). The CDR3 is 15 residues long. V was trimmed by 3 bases and J by 5 bases, leaving 14 bases between them. The CDR3 protein is CASSMRRGSYQPQHF. The CDR3 DNA sequence: TGTGCCAGTAGTATGAGACGCGGGTCATATCAGCCCCAGCATTTT.

This clonotype appeared a few times. The chain recombines TRBV7-9 with TRBJ1-1; tentatively, D is TRBD1 (5 bases). Trimming removed 1 base at V and 0 bases at J, with 12 bases between. The CDR3 loop spans 16 amino acids. Germline lookup yields CDR1 SEHNR and CDR2 FQNEAQ (reference sequence). CDR3 residues: CASSLGLWDLNTEAFF. CDR3 sequence (DNA): TGTGCCAGCAGCTTAGGTTTATGGGACTTGAACACTGAAGCTTTCTTT.

As for this clonotype: A far larger clone is one nucleotide away, so this likely arose from a read error. This chain joins TRBV11-2 and TRBJ2-5; TRBD2 is a possible D gene (6 bases). CDR1 SGHAT and CDR2 FQNNGV come from the germline V gene. This CDR3 has 13 amino acids. The CDR3 DNA reads as TGTGCCAGCAGCTTAGCGGGAGAAGAGGCCCAGTACTTC. Encoded protein: CASSLAGEEAQYF.

In this sample, this clonotype turned up many times. This chain joins TRBV20-1 and TRBJ2-3; 15 bases align to TRBD2. Per germline, CDR1 DFQATT and CDR2 SNEGSKA (reference sequence). This CDR3 is 16 amino acids long. J lost 2 bases, V lost 5 bases, and 5 bases had no gene match. The CDR3 sequence: CSAERTSGRVTDTQYF. The CDR3 DNA follows: TGCAGTGCTGAACGGACTAGCGGGAGGGTCACAGATACGCAGTATTTT.

Many counts were recorded for this clonotype. This chain uses TRBV20-1 with TRBJ2-3; no reliable D call. CDR3 length equals 11 residues. CDR1 and CDR2 from the germline V gene are DFQATT and SNEGSKA (reference sequence). Trimming removed 3 bases from V and 3 bases from J, with 4 bases in between. In nucleotides, the CDR3 is TGCAGTGCTAGCCCTACAGATACGCAGTATTTT. It is translated as CSASPTDTQYF.

There are a few counts of this clonotype. This chain joins TRBV5-1 and TRBJ2-1; 8 bases agree with TRBD1. Looked up from germline, CDR1 is SGHRS and CDR2 is YFSETQ. The CDR3 is 15 residues long. V gave up 8 bases and J gave up 0 bases; unmatched junction bases: 7. CDR3 DNA: TGCGCCAGTTACGCAGGGGGCGCCTCCTACAATGAGCAGTTCTTC. Translating gives CASYAGGASYNEQFF.

The sample holds a few counts of this clonotype. This sequence joins TRBV19 and TRBJ2-7; D uncertain. The V and J ends lost 3 bases and 0 bases respectively, with 15 bases between them. This CDR3 is built from 16 residues. CDR1 LNHDA and CDR2 SQIVND come from the germline V gene (reference sequence). The CDR3 loop is CASSMNGQFGSYEQYF. The CDR3 coding sequence is TGTGCCAGTAGTATGAATGGGCAGTTCGGCTCCTACGAGCAGTACTTC.

There are a few counts of this clonotype. The CDR3 spells CSADPVGRASDEQFF. As DNA, the CDR3 is TGCAGTGCTGACCCCGTGGGCCGTGCGAGCGATGAGCAGTTCTTC. The J gene is TRBJ2-1, the V gene TRBV20-1; D not resolved. The V gene lost 5 bases and the J gene lost 8 bases, with 22 bases spanning the gap. Per germline, CDR1 DFQATT and CDR2 SNEGSKA (reference sequence). The CDR3 has 15 residues.

Points on this clonotype: At one end the junction does not follow the germline gene, possibly because of a read error. This chain links TRBV20-1 with TRBJ2-7; 9 positions match TRBD2. CDR3 length: 14 residues. CDR1 and CDR2 from the germline V gene are DFQATT and SNEGSKA (reference sequence). The CDR3 DNA follows: TGCAGTGCTCTGGTCGGCGGGAGGGCCAACGAGCGGTACTTC. It yields the protein CSALVGGRANERYF.

The rearrangement joins TRBV7-8 to TRBJ1-6, with D possibly TRBD1 on 5 matching bases. V was trimmed by 2 bases and J by 9 bases, leaving 17 bases between them. This CDR3 contains 16 residues. Germline-derived CDR1 and CDR2 are SGHVS and FQNEAQ. The CDR3 DNA reads TGTGCCAGCAGCTTAATAGGGGACGTAAAGGGTTCACCCCTCCACTTT. Amino acid sequence: CASSLIGDVKGSPLHF.

This clonotype was seen at least ten times. The CDR3 loop is CASSLIGLQGADTQYF. CDR3 sequence (DNA): TGTGCCAGCAGCTTAATTGGACTCCAAGGGGCAGATACGCAGTATTTT. This chain joins TRBV7-6 and TRBJ2-3, with D tentatively TRBD1 or TRBD2 (5 bases each). Looked up from germline, CDR1 is SGHVS and CDR2 is FNYEAQ. Trimming took 2 bases from V and 4 from J, leaving 16 bases between them. The CDR3 covers 16 residues.